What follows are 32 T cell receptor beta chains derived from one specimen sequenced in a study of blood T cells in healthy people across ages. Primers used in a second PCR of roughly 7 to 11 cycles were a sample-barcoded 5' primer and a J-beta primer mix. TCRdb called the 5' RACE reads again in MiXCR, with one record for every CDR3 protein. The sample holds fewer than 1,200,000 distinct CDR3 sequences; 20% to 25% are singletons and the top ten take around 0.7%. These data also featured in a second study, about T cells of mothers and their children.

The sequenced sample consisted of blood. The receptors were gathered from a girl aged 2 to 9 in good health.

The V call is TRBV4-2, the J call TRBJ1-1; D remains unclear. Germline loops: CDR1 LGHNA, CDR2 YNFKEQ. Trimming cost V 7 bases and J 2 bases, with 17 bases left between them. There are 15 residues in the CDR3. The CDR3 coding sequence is TGTGCCAGCACCCTCGGGGATCGCTATAACACTGAAGCTTTCTTT. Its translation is CASTLGDRYNTEAFF.

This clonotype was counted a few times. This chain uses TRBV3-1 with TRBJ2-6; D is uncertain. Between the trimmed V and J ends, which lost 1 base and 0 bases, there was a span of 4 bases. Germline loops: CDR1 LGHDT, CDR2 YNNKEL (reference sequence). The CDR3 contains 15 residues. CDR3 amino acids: CASSQVPSGANVLTF. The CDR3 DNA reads TGTGCCAGCAGCCAAGTTCCCTCTGGGGCCAACGTCCTGACTTTC.

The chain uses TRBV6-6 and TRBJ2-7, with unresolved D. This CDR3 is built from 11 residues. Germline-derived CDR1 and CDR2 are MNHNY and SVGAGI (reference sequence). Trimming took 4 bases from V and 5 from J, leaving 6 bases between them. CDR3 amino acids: CASSLVNEQYF. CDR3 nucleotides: TGTGCCAGCAGTTTAGTTAACGAGCAGTACTTC.

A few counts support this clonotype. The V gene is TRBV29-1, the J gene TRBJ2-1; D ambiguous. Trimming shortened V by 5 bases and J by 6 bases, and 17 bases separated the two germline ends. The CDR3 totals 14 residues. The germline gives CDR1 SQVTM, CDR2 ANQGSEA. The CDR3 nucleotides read TGCAGCGTTTTTAGCAGCTCTACTTCCAATGAGCAGTTCTTC. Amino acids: CSVFSSSTSNEQFF.

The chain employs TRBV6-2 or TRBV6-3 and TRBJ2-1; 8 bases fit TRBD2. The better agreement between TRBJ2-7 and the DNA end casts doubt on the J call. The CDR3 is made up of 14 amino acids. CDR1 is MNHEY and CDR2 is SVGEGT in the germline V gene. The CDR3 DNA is TGTGCCAGCATCAACACGGGACTAGCCTACGAGCAGTACTTC. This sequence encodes CASINTGLAYEQYF.

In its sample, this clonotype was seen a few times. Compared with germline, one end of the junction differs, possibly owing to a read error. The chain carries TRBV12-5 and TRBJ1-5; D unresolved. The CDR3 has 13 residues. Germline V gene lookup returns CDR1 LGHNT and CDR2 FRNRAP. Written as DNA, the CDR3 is TGTGCTAGTGGTTTGAGCGAAGATCAACCCCAGCATTTT. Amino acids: CASGLSEDQPQHF.

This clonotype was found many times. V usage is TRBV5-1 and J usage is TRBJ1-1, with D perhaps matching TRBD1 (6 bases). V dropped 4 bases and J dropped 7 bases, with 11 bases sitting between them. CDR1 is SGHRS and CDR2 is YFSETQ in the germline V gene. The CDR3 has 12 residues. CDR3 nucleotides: TGCGCCAGCAGCACACAGGGAGGTGAAGCTTTCTTT. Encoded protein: CASSTQGGEAFF.

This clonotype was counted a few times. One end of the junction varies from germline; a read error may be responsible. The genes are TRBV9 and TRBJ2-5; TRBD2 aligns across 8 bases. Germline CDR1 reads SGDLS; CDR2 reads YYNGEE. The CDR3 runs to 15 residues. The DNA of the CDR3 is TGTGCCAGCAGCGTTCCCAGCGGGGGCCAAGAGACCCAGTACTTT. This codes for CASSVPSGGQETQYF.

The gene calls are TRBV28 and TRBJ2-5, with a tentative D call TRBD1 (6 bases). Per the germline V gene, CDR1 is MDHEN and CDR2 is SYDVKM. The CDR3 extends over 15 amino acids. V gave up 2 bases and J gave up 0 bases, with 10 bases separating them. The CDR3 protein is CASSLPGHYQETQYF. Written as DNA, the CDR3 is TGTGCCAGCAGTTTACCGGGACATTACCAAGAGACCCAGTACTTC.

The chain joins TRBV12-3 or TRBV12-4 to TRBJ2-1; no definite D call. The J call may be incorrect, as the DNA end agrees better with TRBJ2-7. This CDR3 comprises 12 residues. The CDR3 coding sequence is TGTGCCAGCAGTTTTATTCCGGGCGAGCAGTACTTC. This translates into CASSFIPGEQYF.

The CDR3 sequence: CASRGLGNYEQYF. The DNA of the CDR3 is TGTGCCAGCAGAGGACTAGGCAACTACGAGCAGTACTTC. The V gene is TRBV12-3 or TRBV12-4, the J gene TRBJ2-7; 7 bases line up with TRBD2. V lost 6 bases to trimming and J lost 3 bases; unmatched junction nucleotides: 5. The CDR3 is made up of 13 amino acids.

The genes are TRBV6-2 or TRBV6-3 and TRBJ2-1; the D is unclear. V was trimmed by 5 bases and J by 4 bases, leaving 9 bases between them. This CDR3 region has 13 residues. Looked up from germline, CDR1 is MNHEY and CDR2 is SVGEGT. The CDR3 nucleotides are TGTGCCAGCAGTCGACGTCGATACAATGAGCAGTTCTTC. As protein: CASSRRRYNEQFF.

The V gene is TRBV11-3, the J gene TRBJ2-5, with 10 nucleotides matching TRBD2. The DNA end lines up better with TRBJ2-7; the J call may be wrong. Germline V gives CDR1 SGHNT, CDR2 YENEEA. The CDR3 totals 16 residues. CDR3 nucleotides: TGTGCCAGCAGCCCAAAGCTAGCGGGAGATTCCTACGAGCAGTACTTC. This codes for CASSPKLAGDSYEQYF.

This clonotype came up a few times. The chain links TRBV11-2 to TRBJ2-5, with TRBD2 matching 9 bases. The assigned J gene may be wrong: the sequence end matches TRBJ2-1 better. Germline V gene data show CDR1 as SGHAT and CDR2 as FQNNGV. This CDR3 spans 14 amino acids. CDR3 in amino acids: CASRPGTSNAEQFF. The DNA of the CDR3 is TGTGCCAGCAGGCCCGGGACTAGCAACGCTGAGCAGTTCTTC.

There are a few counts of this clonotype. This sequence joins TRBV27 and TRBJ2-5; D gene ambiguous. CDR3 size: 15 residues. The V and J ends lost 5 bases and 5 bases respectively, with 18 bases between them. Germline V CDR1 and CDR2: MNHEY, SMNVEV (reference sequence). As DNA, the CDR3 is TGTGCCAGCAGTGTAAACCTCATCCGGCGTGAGACCCAGTACTTC. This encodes CASSVNLIRRETQYF.

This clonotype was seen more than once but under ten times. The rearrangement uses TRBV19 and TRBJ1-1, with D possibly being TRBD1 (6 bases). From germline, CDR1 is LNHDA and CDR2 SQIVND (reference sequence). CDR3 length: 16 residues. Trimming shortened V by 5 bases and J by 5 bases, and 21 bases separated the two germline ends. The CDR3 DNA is TGTGCCAGTAGTGGCCGGGACAAGGGGCTTTGGACTGAAGCTTTCTTT. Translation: CASSGRDKGLWTEAFF.

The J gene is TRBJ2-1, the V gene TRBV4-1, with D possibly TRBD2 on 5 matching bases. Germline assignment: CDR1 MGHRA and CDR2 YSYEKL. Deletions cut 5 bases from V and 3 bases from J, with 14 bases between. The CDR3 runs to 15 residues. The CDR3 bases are TGCGCCAGCAGCAATCCCCCTAGCCTCTACAATGAGCAGTTCTTC. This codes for CASSNPPSLYNEQFF.

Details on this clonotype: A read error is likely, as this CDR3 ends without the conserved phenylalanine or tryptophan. CDR3 loop: CSARRVLAKNIQYI. The CDR3 bases are TGCAGTGCTAGACGGGTGCTAGCCAAAAACATTCAGTACATC. The chain combines TRBV20-1 with TRBJ2-4; D call uncertain. Between the trimmed V and J ends, which lost 2 bases and 0 bases, there was a span of 8 bases. Germline assignment: CDR1 DFQATT and CDR2 SNEGSKA (reference sequence). The CDR3 is 14 residues long.

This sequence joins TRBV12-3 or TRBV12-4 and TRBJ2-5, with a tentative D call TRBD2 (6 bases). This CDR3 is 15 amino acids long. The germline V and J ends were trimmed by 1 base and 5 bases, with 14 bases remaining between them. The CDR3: CASSLGQGGAETQYF. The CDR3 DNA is TGTGCCAGCAGTTTAGGGCAGGGCGGGGCGGAGACCCAGTACTTC.

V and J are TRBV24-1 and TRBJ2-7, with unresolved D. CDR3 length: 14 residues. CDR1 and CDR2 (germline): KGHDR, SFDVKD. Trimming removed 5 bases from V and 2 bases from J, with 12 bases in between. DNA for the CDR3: TGTGCCACCAGTGGGGCGGACCCTACCTACGAGCAGTACTTC. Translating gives CATSGADPTYEQYF.

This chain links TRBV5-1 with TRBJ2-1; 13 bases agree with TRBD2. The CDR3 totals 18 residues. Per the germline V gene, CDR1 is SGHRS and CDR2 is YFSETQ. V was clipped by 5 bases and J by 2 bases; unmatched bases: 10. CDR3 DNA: TGCGCCAGCAGTATCGGGACTAGCGGGGCGGGGGCCTACAATGAGCAGTTCTTC. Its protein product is CASSIGTSGAGAYNEQFF.

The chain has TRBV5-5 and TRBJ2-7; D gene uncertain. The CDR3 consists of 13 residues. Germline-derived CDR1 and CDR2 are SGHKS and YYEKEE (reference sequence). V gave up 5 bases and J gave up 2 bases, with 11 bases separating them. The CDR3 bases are TGTGCCAGCAGGGGCAGGACCACCTACGAGCAGTACTTC. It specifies CASRGRTTYEQYF.

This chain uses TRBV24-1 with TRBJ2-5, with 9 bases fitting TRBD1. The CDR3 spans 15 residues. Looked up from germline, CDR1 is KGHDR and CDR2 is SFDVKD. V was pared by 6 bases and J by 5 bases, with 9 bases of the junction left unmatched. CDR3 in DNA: TGTGCCACCAGTCGACGGACAGGGGAATTGGAGACCCAGTACTTC. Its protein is CATSRRTGELETQYF.

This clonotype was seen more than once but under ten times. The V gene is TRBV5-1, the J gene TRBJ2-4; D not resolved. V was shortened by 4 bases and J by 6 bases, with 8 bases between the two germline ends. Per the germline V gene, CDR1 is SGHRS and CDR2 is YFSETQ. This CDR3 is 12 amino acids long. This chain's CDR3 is CASSGTTNIQYF. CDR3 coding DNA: TGCGCCAGCAGCGGCACAACAAACATTCAGTACTTC.

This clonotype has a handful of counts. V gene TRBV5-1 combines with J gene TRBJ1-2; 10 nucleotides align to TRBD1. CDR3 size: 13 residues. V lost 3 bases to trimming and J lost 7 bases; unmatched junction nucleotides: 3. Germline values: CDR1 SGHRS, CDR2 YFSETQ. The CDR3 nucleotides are TGCGCCAGCAGCTCCGGGACAGGGGTTGGCTACACCTTC. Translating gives CASSSGTGVGYTF.

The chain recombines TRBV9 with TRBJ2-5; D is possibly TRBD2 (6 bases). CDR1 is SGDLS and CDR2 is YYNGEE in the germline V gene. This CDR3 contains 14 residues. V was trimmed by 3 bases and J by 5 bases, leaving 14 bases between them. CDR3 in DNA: TGTGCCAGCAGCGGACACATCGGAGGGGAGACCCAGTACTTC. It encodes CASSGHIGGETQYF.

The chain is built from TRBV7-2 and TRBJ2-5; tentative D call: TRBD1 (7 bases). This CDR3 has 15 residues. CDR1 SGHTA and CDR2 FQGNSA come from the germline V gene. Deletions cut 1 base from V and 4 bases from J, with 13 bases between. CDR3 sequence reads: CASSLDQGGGETQYF. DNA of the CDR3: TGTGCCAGCAGCTTAGATCAGGGGGGCGGAGAGACCCAGTACTTC.

The CDR3 here is CASSLVVRGELFF. As DNA, the CDR3 is TGTGCCAGCAGTTTGGTAGTCCGGGGGGAGCTGTTTTTT. The genes are TRBV27 and TRBJ2-2; D is ambiguous. This CDR3 spans 13 amino acids. Trimming removed 3 bases from V and 8 bases from J, with 10 bases in between. Germline V lookup: CDR1 MNHEY, CDR2 SMNVEV (reference sequence).

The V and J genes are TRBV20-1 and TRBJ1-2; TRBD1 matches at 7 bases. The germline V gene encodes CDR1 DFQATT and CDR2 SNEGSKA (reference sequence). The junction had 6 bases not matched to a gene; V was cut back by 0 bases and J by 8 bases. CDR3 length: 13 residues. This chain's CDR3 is CSARDWQGEGYTF. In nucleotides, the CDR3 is TGCAGTGCTAGAGATTGGCAGGGGGAAGGCTACACCTTC.

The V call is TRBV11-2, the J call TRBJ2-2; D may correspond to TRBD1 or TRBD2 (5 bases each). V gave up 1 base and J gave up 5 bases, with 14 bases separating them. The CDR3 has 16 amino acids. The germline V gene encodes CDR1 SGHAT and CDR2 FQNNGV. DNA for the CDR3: TGTGCCAGCAGCTTAGGAGGGGCAGGCCATACCGGGGAGCTGTTTTTT. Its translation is CASSLGGAGHTGELFF.

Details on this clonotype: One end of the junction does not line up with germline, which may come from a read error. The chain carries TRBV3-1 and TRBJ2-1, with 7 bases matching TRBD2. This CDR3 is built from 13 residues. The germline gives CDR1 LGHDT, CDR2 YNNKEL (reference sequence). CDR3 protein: CASSLTSAYEQHF. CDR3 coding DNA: TGTGCCAGCAGCCTCACTAGCGCCTACGAGCAGCACTTC.

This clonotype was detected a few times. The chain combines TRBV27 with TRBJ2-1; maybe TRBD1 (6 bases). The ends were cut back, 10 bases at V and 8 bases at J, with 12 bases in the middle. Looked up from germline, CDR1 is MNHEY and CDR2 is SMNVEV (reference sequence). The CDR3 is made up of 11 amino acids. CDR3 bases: TGTGCCACTGTACAGGGCTATGAGCAGTTCTTC. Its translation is CATVQGYEQFF.